The rows below give T cell receptor beta chains drawn from one sample of a study of spatial heterogeneity in lung cancer. MiXCR, applied by TCRdb to the 5' RACE reads, yields one record per CDR3 protein. The repertoire holds tens of thousands of distinct CDR3 sequences, with more than 7% as singletons. The input for sequencing was PBMCs, taken at surgery. These receptors were obtained from a female donor with early-stage non-small cell lung cancer. Both conserved end residues are part of each CDR3. Fields, in order: J gene, clone size, V gene, CDR3 protein. Rows give clone size only sometimes, using once, few, many, or a class for an expanded clone.

TRBJ2-2,NA,TRBV12-3/TRBV12-4,CASREPTGEAGELFF
TRBJ2-7,many,TRBV11-1,CASSLLGYEQYF
TRBJ1-5,many,TRBV19,CASSTGPETHQPQHF
TRBJ2-2,few,TRBV5-1,CASSNERRDTGELFF
TRBJ2-3,many,TRBV4-3,CASSRSPIGASTDTQYF
TRBJ2-7,many,TRBV2,CASSEQEAYEQYF
TRBJ2-5,NA,TRBV20-1,CSARDWGQIQETQYF
TRBJ1-1,few,TRBV28,CASSTHRGAAFF
TRBJ1-3,many,TRBV20-1,CSARTGRLSGNTIYF
TRBJ1-1,few,TRBV20-1,CSAREGQGLAEAFF
TRBJ2-1,many,TRBV29-1,CSAARRDRADEQFF
TRBJ2-7,NA,TRBV30,CAWSVLGGVDEQYF
TRBJ2-3,NA,TRBV20-1,CSARRPAGGMADTQYF
TRBJ2-3,many,TRBV10-3,CAIGRQREGRATDTQYF
TRBJ2-3,NA,TRBV27,CASSYRGPRGYTDTQYF
TRBJ2-1,many,TRBV7-2,CASSLTVSGNEQFF
TRBJ1-1,many,TRBV27,CATGIGVGLTEAFF
TRBJ2-3,NA,TRBV6-6,CASSSSGSRTDTQYF
TRBJ2-3,many,TRBV12-3/TRBV12-4,CASSPRRGDTQYF
TRBJ1-2,NA,TRBV6-4,CASSTTGGGSDGYTF
TRBJ1-4,NA,TRBV7-9,CASSLRDRGPEKLFF
TRBJ1-3,many,TRBV11-2,CASSTGSFSGNTIYF
TRBJ1-2,few,TRBV7-9,CASSSAFLRQSNYGYTF
TRBJ2-7,many,TRBV27,CASSLVQNHYEQYF
TRBJ2-7,NA,TRBV6-1,CASGSHPGEEQYF
TRBJ1-2,few,TRBV2,CASSERGPRGDYGYTF
TRBJ2-5,many,TRBV12-3/TRBV12-4,CASSKRGLAQETQYF
TRBJ2-6,few,TRBV30,CAWSSGAGANVLTF
TRBJ1-2,few,TRBV12-3/TRBV12-4,CASSLDRGDGYTF
TRBJ2-3,few,TRBV3-1,CASSPSGGGGGGTQYF
TRBJ1-5,many,TRBV10-3,CAIGDSRSNQPQHF
TRBJ1-2,few,TRBV20-1,CSARVVDRGYTF
TRBJ1-1,few,TRBV6-1,CASSRRPSTEAFF
TRBJ1-6,medium-sized,TRBV5-1,CASSLATGYSPLHF
TRBJ2-7,many,TRBV12-3/TRBV12-4,CASSRRGSLSYEQYF
TRBJ1-1,many,TRBV12-3/TRBV12-4,CASSRDSPLNTEAFF
TRBJ2-1,many,TRBV12-3/TRBV12-4,CASSPWGRHYNEQFF
TRBJ2-7,few,TRBV12-3/TRBV12-4,CASSFSGTSGNEQYF
TRBJ2-5,NA,TRBV2,CASSGQGRAETQYF
TRBJ2-1,many,TRBV23-1,CASSRTSGGNRYDEQFF
TRBJ1-5,few,TRBV7-2,CASSLSAGTNQPQHF
TRBJ1-1,NA,TRBV28,CASRRGDGSTEAFF